This T cell receptor (beta chain) originates from a study of T cells in localized non-small cell lung cancer. Trimming stripped 5 bases from V and 3 bases from J, with 10 bases between. The CDR3 has 13 amino acids. From germline, CDR1 is SGHNT and CDR2 YENEEA. TCRdb's table, derived via immunoSEQ multiplex PCR, lists solely in-frame clones and lacks some. Of approximately 20,000 clones listed, over 75% are singletons. The source was PBMCs, collected before any cancer treatment. This sequence was found in a woman aged 35-75 years with stage II squamous cell lung carcinoma. V and J are TRBV11-3 and TRBJ1-1; D remains unclear. The CDR3, as DNA: TGTGCCAGCAGCGGTAGGAGGGACACTGAAGCTTTCTTT. It yields the protein CASSGRRDTEAFF.